The 3 T cell receptor beta chains below were found in one sample sequenced in a study of blood T cell repertoires in COVID-19. Assay: immunoSEQ multiplex PCR; the TCRdb copy retains only in-frame clones and omits some. The sample lists around 300,000 clones; 88% were seen once. The sample taken for sequencing was PBMCs or T cells enriched from blood (not recorded which). The receptors were gathered from a woman aged 25 to 45 who had recovered from COVID-19.

The CDR3 is CASSPGRANTGELFF. As DNA, the CDR3 is TGTGCCAGCAGCCCAGGCAGGGCGAACACCGGGGAGCTGTTTTTT. The gene calls are TRBV5-4 and TRBJ2-2, with D possibly being TRBD1 (5 bases). CDR3 length: 15 amino acids. The germline V and J ends were trimmed by 4 bases and 0 bases, with 10 bases remaining between them. Looked up from germline, CDR1 is SGHNT and CDR2 is YYREEE (reference sequence).

The V gene is TRBV5-4, the J gene TRBJ2-3, with D perhaps matching TRBD1 (6 bases). The CDR3 runs to 14 residues. Germline V CDR1 and CDR2: SGHNT, YYREEE (reference sequence). The V and J ends lost 0 bases and 4 bases respectively, with 9 bases between them. CDR3: CASSLARGSDTQYF. CDR3 nucleotides: TGTGCCAGCAGCTTGGCCAGGGGATCAGATACGCAGTATTTT.

The CDR3 DNA follows: TGTGCCAGCAGTTTATCGCCTTCGGCCCTCGGGGGCTACACCTTC. As protein: CASSLSPSALGGYTF. This sequence joins TRBV28 and TRBJ1-2; D gene uncertain. The CDR3 has 15 amino acids. The germline V and J ends were trimmed by 1 base and 8 bases, with 17 bases remaining between them. Germline V gene lookup returns CDR1 MDHEN and CDR2 SYDVKM.